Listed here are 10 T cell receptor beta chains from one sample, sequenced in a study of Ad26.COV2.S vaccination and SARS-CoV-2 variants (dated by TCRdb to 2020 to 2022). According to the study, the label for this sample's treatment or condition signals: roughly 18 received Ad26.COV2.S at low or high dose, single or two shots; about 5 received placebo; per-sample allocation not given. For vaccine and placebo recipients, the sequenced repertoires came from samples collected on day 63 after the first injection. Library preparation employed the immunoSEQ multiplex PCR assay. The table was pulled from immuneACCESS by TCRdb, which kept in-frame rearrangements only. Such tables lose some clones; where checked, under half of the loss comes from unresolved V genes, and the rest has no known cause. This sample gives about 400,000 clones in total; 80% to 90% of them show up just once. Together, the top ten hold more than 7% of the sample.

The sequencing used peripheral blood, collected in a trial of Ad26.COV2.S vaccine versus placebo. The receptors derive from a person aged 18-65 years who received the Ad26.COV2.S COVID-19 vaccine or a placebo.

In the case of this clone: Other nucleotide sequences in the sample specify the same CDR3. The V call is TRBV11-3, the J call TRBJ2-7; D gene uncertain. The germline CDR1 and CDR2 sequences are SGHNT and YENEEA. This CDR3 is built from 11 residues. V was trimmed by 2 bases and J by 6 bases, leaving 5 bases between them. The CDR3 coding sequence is TGTGCCAGCAGCTTAAAGTCCGAGCAGTACTTC. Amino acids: CASSLKSEQYF.

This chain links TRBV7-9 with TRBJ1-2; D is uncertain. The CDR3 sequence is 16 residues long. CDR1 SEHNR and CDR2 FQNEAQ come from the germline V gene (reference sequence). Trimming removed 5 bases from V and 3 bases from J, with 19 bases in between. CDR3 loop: CASSPLRRRLDYGYTF. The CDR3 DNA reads TGTGCCAGCAGCCCCCTCAGGCGCAGGCTGGACTATGGCTACACCTTC.

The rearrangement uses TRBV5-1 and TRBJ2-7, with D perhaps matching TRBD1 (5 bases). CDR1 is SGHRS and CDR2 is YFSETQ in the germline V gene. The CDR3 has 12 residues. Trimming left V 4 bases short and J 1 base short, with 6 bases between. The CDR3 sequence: CASSPGSYEQYF. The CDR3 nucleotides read TGCGCCAGCAGCCCAGGGTCCTACGAGCAGTACTTC.

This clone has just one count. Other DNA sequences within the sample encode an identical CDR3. Here the CDR3 DNA reads TGTGCCAGCAGCCTCGGGACAGGGAACTATGGCTACACCTTC. This codes for CASSLGTGNYGYTF. The gene calls are TRBV7-9 and TRBJ1-2, with 9 positions matching TRBD1. The CDR3 spans 14 residues. Germline V CDR1 and CDR2: SEHNR, FQNEAQ (reference sequence). Trimming cost V 5 bases and J 2 bases; bases outside gene matches: 3. The full variable domain, rest sourced from reference TRBV7-9 and TRBJ1-2, is DTGVSQNPRHKITKRGQNVTFRCDPISEHNRLYWYRQTLGQGPEFLTYFQNEAQLEKSRLLSDRFSAERPKGSFSTLEIQRTEQGDSAMYLCASSLGTGNYGYTFGSGTRLTVV.

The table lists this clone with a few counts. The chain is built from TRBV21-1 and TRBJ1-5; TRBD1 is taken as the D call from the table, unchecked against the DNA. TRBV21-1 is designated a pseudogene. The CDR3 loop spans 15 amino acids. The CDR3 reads CASIYRQGTDQPQHF. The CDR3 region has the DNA TGTGCCAGCATCTACCGACAGGGTACCGATCAGCCCCAGCATTTT.

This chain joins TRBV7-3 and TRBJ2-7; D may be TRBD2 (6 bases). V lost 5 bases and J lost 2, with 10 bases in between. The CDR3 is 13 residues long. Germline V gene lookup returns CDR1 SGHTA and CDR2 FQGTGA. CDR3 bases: TGTGCCAGCAGCCCCGGACTAACCTACGAGCAGTACTTC. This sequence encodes CASSPGLTYEQYF.

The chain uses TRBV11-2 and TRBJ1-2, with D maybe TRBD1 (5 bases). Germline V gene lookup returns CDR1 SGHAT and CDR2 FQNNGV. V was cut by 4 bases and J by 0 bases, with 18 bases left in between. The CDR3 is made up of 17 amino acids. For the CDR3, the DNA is TGTGCCAGCAGCTCTATTATTACGCGACAGCCTAACTATGGCTACACCTTC. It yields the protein CASSSIITRQPNYGYTF.

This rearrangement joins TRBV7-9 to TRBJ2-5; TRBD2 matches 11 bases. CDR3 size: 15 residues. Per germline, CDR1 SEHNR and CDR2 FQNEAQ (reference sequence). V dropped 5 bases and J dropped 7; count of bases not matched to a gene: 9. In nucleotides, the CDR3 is TGTGCCAGCAGCGCTAGCGGGAGGACAAGACGGACCCAGTACTTC. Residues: CASSASGRTRRTQYF.

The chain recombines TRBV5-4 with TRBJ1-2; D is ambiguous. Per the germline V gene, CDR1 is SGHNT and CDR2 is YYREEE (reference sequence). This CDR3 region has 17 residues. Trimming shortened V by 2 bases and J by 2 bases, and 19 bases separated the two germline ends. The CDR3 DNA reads TGTGCCAGCAGCTTCCGGTCCTACCCCGGAGCAAACTATGGCTACACCTTC. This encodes CASSFRSYPGANYGYTF.

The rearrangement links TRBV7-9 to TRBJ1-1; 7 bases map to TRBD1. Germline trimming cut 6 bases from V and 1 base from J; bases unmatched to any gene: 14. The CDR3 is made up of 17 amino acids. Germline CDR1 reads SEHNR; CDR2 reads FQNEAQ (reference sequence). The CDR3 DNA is TGTGCCAGCAGTCAGTTAGGGGGCGCAAGGTGGAACACTGAAGCTTTCTTT. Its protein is CASSQLGGARWNTEAFF.